This T cell receptor beta chain emerged from a study of T-cell memory formation after mild COVID-19. Germline V CDR1 and CDR2: LNHDA, SQIVND (reference sequence). The CDR3 totals 15 residues. Trimming took 1 base from V and 5 from J; bases not matched to a gene: 2. TCRdb re-called the 5' RACE reads through MiXCR, storing one row per CDR3 protein. Seen here are just over 150,000 distinct CDR3 sequences, around 30% observed once, and the top ten hold 12%. V gene TRBV19 combines with J gene TRBJ2-1; 10 bases match TRBD2. The sequenced material came from PBMCs or a T cell subset sorted from them (not recorded which). This sequence originates from an adult woman who had mild COVID-19 (a few samples of this study predate the infection). Cell type and time point are not known. CDR3 amino acids: CASSIAGTSDNEQFF. DNA for the CDR3: TGTGCCAGTAGTATAGCCGGGACTAGCGACAATGAGCAGTTCTTC.